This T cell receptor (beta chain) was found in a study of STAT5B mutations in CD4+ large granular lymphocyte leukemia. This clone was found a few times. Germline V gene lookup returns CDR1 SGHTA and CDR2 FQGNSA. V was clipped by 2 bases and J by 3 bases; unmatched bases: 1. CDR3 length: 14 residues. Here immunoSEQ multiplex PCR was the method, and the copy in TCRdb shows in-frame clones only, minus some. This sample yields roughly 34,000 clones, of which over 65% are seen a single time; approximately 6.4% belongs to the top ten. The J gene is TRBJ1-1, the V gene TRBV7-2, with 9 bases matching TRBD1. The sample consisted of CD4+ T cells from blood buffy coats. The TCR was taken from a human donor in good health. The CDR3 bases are TGTGCCAGCAGCTTAACAGGGGGCGACACTGAAGCTTTCTTT. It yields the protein CASSLTGGDTEAFF.